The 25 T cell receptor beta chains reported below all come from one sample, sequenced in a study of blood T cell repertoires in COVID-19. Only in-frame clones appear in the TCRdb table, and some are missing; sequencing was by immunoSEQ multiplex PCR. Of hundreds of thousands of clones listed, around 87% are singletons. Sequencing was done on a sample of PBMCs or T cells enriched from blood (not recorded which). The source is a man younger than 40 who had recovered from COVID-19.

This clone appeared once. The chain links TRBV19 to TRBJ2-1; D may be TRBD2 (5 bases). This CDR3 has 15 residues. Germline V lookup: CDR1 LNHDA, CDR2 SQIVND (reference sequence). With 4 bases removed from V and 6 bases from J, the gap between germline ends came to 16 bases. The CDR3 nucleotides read TGTGCCAGTAGTAACGAAGGAGGTCTCCCCAATGAGCAGTTCTTC. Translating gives CASSNEGGLPNEQFF. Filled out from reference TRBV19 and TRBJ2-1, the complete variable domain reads DGGITQSPKYLFRKEGQNVTLSCEQNLNHDAMYWYRQDPGQGLRLIYYSQIVNDFQKGDIAEGYSVSREKKESFPLTVTSAQKNPTAFYLCASSNEGGLPNEQFFGPGTRLTVL.

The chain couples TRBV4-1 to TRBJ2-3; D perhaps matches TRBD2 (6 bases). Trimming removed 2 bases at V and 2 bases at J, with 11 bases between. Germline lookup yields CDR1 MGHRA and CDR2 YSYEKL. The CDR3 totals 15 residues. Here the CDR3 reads CASSQNRDFTDTQYF. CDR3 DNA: TGCGCCAGCAGCCAAAACCGGGACTTCACAGATACGCAGTATTTT.

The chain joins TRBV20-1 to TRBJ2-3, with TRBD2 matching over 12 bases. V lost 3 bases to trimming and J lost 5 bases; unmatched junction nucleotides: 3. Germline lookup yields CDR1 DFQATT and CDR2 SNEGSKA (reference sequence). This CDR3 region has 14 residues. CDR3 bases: TGCAGTGCTAGTCCTAGCGGGAGGGAAGATACGCAGTATTTT. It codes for CSASPSGREDTQYF.

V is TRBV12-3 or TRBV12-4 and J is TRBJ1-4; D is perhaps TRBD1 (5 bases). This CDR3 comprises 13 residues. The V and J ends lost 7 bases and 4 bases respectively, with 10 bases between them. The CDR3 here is CASMSQGNEKLFF. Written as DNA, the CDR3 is TGTGCCAGCATGTCCCAGGGTAATGAAAAACTGTTTTTT.

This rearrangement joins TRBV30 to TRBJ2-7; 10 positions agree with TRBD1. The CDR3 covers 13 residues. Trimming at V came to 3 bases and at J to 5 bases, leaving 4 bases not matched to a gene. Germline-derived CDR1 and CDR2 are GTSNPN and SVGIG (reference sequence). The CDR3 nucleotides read TGTGCCTGGAGCAGGGACAGGGGCCACGAGCAGTACTTC. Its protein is CAWSRDRGHEQYF.

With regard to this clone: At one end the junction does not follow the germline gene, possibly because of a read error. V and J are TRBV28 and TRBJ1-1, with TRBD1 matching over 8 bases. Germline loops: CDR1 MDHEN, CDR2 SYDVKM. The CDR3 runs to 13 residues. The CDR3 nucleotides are TGTGCCAGCACCATGGGACAGGAGTACTCTATGTCCTTT. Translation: CASTMGQEYSMSF.

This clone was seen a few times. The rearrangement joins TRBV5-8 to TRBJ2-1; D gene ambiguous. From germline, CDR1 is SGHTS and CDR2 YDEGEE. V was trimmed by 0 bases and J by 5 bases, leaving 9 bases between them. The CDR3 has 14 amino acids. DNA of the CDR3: TGTGCCAGCAGCTTGGGGCAGAACCACAATGAGCAGTTCTTC. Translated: CASSLGQNHNEQFF.

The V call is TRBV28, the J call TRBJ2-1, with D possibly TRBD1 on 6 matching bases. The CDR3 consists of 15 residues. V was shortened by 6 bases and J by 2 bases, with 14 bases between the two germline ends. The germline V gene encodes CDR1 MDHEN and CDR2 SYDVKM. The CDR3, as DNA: TGTGCCAGCAGCCCTCCGGGACAAGCCTACAATGAGCAGTTCTTC. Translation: CASSPPGQAYNEQFF.

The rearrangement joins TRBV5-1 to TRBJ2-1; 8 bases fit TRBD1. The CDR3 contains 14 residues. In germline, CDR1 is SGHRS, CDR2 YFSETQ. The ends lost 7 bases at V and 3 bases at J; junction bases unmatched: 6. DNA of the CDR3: TGCGCCAGCTCTGACAGGGGCCTCTACAATGAGCAGTTCTTC. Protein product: CASSDRGLYNEQFF.

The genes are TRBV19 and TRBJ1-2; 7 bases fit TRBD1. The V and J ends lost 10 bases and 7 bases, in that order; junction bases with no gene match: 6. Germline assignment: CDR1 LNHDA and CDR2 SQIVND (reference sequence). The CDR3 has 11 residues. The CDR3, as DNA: TGTGCCACCTACAGGGGTGGTGGCTACACCTTC. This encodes CATYRGGGYTF. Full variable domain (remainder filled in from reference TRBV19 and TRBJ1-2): DGGITQSPKYLFRKEGQNVTLSCEQNLNHDAMYWYRQDPGQGLRLIYYSQIVNDFQKGDIAEGYSVSREKKESFPLTVTSAQKNPTAFYLCATYRGGGYTFGSGTRLTVV.

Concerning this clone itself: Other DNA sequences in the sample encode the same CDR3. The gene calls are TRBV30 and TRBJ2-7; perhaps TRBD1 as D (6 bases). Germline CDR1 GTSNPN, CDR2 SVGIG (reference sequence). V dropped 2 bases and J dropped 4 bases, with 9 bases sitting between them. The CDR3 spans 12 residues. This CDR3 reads CAWSTGSYEQYF. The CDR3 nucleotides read TGTGCCTGGAGTACAGGGTCGTACGAGCAGTACTTC.

CDR3 sequence: CASSDGSANEKLFF. In DNA form, the CDR3 reads TGCGCCAGCAGTGACGGGTCAGCGAATGAAAAACTGTTTTTT. The rearrangement joins TRBV10-1 to TRBJ1-4; D gene ambiguous. V lost 3 bases and J 5 bases, leaving 10 bases between the germline ends. Germline values: CDR1 WNHNN, CDR2 SYGVQD (reference sequence). The CDR3 is 14 residues long.

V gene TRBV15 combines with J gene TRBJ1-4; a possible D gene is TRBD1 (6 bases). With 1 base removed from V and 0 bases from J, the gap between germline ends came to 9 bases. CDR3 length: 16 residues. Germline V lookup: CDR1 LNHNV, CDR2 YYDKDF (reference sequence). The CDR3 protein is CATSRGDKTTNEKLFF. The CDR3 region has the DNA TGTGCCACCAGCAGAGGGGACAAAACAACTAATGAAAAACTGTTTTTT.

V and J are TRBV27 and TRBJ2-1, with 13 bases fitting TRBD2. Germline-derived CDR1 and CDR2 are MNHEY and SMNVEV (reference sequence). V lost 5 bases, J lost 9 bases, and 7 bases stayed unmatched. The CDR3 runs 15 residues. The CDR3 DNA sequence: TGTGCCAGCAGTAGACGCGGGACTAGCGGGGTTGAGCAGTTCTTC. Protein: CASSRRGTSGVEQFF.

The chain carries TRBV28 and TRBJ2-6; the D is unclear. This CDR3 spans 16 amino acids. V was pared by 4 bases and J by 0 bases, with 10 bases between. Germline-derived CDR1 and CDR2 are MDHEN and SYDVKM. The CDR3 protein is CASSYATASGANVLTF. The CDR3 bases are TGTGCCAGCAGTTACGCCACAGCCTCTGGGGCCAACGTCCTGACTTTC.

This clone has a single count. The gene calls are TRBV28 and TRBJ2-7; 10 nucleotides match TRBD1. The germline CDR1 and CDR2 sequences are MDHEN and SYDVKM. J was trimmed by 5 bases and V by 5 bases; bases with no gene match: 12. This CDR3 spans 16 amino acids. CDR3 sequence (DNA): TGTGCCAGCAGTGTCTATACGGGACAGGGGCCTAACGAGCAGTACTTC. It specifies CASSVYTGQGPNEQYF.

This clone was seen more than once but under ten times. The CDR3 bases are TGCGCCAGCAGCTACGCTCCGACAGTTCGAGGCACAGATACGCAGTATTTT. Protein product: CASSYAPTVRGTDTQYF. The chain combines TRBV5-1 with TRBJ2-3; D possibly corresponds to TRBD1 (5 bases). The CDR3 extends over 17 amino acids. Germline CDR1 and CDR2: SGHRS and YFSETQ. The V gene lost 3 bases and the J gene lost 1 base, with 18 bases spanning the gap.

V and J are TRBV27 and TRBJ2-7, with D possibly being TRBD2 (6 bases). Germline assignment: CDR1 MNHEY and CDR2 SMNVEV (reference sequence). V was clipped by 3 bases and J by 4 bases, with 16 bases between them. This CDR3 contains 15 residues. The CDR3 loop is CASSFGAGKAYEQYF. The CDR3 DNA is TGTGCCAGCAGTTTTGGTGCGGGAAAGGCTTACGAGCAGTACTTC.

The chain's CDR3 is CASSYLVQGLRETQYF. The CDR3 DNA follows: TGTGCCAGCAGTTACCTTGTACAGGGGTTGCGGGAGACCCAGTACTTC. V usage is TRBV6-5 and J usage is TRBJ2-5, with 7 nucleotides matching TRBD1. Per germline, CDR1 MNHEY and CDR2 SVGAGI. This CDR3 is 16 amino acids long. The V gene end was trimmed by 2 bases and the J gene end by 5 bases; junction bases not matched to a gene: 11.

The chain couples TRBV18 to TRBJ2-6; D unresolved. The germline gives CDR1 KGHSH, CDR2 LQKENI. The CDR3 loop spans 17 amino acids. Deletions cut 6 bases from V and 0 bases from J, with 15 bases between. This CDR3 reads CASSEVIPYSGANVLTF. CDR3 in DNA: TGTGCCAGCTCTGAGGTTATCCCATACTCTGGGGCCAACGTCCTGACTTTC.

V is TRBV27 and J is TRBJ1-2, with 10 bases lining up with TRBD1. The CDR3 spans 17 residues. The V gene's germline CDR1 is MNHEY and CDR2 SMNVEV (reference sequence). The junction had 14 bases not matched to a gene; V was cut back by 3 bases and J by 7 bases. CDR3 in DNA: TGTGCCAGCAGTTTCCTCGGGACAGGGGACCGTCGAGGTGGCTACACCTTC. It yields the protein CASSFLGTGDRRGGYTF.

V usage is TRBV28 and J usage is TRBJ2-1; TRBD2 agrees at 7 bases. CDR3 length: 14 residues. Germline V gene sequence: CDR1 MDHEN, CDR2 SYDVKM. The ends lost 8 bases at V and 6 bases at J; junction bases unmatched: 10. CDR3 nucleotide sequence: TGTGCCAGCGGGTTATGGGGGGAGGGCAATGAGCAGTTCTTC. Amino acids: CASGLWGEGNEQFF.

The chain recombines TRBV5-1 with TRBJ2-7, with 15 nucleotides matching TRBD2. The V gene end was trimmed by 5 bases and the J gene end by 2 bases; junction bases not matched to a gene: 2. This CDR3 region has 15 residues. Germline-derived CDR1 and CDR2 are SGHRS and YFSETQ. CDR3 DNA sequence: TGCGCCAGCAGAAGGACTAGCGGGAGGGCCTACGAGCAGTACTTC. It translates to CASRRTSGRAYEQYF.

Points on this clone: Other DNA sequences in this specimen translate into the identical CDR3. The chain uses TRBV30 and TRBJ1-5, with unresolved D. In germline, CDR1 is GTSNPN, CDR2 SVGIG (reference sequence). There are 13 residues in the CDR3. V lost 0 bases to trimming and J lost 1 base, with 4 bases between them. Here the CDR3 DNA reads TGTGCCTGGAGTGTACAGAGCAATCAGCCCCAGCATTTT. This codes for CAWSVQSNQPQHF.

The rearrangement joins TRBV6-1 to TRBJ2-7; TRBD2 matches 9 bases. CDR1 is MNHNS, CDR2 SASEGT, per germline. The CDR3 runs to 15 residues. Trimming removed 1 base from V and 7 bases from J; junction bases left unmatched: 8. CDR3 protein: CASSEVWREGLEQYF. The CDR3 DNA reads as TGTGCCAGCAGTGAAGTCTGGCGGGAGGGTTTAGAGCAGTACTTC.